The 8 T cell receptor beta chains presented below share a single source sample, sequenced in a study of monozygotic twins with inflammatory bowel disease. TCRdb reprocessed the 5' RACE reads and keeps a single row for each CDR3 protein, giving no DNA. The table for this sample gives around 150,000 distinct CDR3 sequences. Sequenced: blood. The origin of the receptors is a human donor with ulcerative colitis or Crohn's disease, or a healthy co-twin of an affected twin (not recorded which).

CDR3 residues: CASSLQIEQYF. This chain connects TRBV7-2 to TRBJ2-7. CDR1 and CDR2 (germline): SGHTA, FQGNSA. CDR3 size: 11 residues.

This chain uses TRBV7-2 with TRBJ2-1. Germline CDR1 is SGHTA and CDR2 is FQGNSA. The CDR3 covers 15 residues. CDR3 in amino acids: CASSLLRGPYNEQFF.

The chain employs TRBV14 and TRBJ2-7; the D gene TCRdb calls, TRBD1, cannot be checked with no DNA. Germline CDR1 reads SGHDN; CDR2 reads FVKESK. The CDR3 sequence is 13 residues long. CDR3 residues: CASSRDNSYEQYF.

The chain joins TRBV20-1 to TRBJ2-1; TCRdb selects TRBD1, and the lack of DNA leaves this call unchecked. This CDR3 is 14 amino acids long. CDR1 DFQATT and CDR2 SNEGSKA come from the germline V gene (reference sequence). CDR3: CSARGRGAYNEQFF.

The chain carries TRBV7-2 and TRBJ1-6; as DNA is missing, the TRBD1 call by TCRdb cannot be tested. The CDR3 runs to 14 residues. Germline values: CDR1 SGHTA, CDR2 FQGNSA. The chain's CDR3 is CASRVDRSNSPLHF.

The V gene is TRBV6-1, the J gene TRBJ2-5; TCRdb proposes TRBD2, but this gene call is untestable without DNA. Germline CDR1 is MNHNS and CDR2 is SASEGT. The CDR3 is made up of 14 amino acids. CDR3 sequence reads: CASSEFLARETQYF.

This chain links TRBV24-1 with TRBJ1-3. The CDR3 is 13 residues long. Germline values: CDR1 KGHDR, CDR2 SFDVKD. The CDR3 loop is CATQGNSGNTIYF.

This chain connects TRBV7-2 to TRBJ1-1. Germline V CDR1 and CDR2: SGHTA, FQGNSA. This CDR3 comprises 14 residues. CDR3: CASSLDPEGTEAFF. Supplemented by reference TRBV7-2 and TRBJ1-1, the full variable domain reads GAGVSQSPSNKVTEKGKDVELRCDPISGHTALYWYRQSLGQGLEFLIYFQGNSAPDKSGLPSDRFSAERTGGSVSTLTIQRTQQEDSAVYLCASSLDPEGTEAFFGQGTRLTVV.